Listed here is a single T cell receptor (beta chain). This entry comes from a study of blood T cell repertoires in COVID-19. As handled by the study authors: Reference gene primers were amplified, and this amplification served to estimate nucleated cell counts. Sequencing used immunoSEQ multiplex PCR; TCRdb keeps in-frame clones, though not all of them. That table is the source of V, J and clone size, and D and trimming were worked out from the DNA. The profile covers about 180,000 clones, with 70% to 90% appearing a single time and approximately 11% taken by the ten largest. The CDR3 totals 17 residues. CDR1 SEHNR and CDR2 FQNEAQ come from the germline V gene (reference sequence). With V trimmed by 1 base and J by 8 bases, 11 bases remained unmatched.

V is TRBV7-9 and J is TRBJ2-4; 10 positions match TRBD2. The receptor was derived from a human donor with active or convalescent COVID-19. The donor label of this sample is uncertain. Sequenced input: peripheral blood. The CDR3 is CASSLVALAGVSDIQYF. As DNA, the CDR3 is TGTGCCAGCAGCTTAGTAGCCCTAGCGGGAGTGAGTGACATTCAGTACTTC.